This record looks at one TCR beta chain sequence and its context. What it recognizes is unknown. The data were obtained in a study of Tregs in tolerant kidney transplant recipients. Study-wide points: Expanding Tregs on activated donor B cells appeared to best identify donor-specific TCRbeta clones. This study did not directly address biological reproducibility. Validation in larger populations is needed because few patients were studied.

Profiling relied on immunoSEQ multiplex PCR, and the TCRdb table lists in-frame clones only, not all of them. The table includes tens of thousands of clones, more than 80% detected once. Unstimulated regulatory T cells (CD4+CD25+CD127-), CD4+CD25- non-regulatory cells, CD4 and CD8 cells were FACS-sorted from thawed PBMCs. CDR3 length equals 14 residues. Germline-derived CDR1 and CDR2 are MNHNY and SVGAGI (reference sequence). V gave up 2 bases and J gave up 2 bases, with 10 bases separating them. The sequence was collected from a human donor in good health. The sequenced sample consisted of CD8+ T cells from blood. The V and J genes are TRBV6-6 and TRBJ2-7, with a tentative D call TRBD2 (5 bases). CDR3 in amino acids: CASSYGERTYEQYF. In DNA form, the CDR3 reads TGTGCCAGCAGTTACGGGGAGAGAACCTACGAGCAGTACTTC.